Presented here are 26 T cell receptor beta chains from one specimen sequenced in a study of blood T cell repertoires in COVID-19. Produced via immunoSEQ multiplex PCR; TCRdb's table is partial and in-frame only. This table has approximately 250,000 clones, 84% appearing once. Sequenced material: peripheral blood. The receptors were gathered from a woman in her 40s who had recovered from COVID-19.

This sequence joins TRBV28 and TRBJ1-5, with TRBD1 matching over 9 bases. This CDR3 comprises 14 residues. V was clipped by 4 bases and J by 9 bases; unmatched bases: 7. The germline V gene encodes CDR1 MDHEN and CDR2 SYDVKM. The DNA of the CDR3 is TGTGCCAGCAGTTCAGGACAGGGGCATCTGCCCCAGCATTTT. This gives the protein CASSSGQGHLPQHF. Full variable domain (outside the CDR3, taken from reference TRBV28 and TRBJ1-5): DVKVTQSSRYLVKRTGEKVFLECVQDMDHENMFWYRQDPGLGLRLIYFSYDVKMKEKGDIPEGYSVSREKKERFSLILESASTNQTSMYLCASSSGQGHLPQHFGDGTRLSIL.

CDR3 nucleotides: TGCAGCGCATCAAGGCCCGGGGATAAGGGCTACACCTTC. Protein: CSASRPGDKGYTF. The gene calls are TRBV29-1 and TRBJ1-2; unclear D gene. Germline CDR1 SQVTM, CDR2 ANQGSEA. CDR3 length: 13 amino acids. V lost 7 bases and J lost 8, with 20 bases in between.

This clone was observed a single time. The V gene is TRBV19, the J gene TRBJ1-4; D might be TRBD1 (5 bases). There are 15 residues in the CDR3. Between the trimmed V and J ends, which lost 4 bases and 7 bases, there was a span of 16 bases. Germline CDR1 LNHDA, CDR2 SQIVND (reference sequence). Here the CDR3 reads CASSTPGLASEKLFF. DNA of the CDR3: TGTGCCAGTAGTACACCGGGACTGGCGAGTGAAAAACTGTTTTTT.

V usage is TRBV7-6 and J usage is TRBJ2-2, with 7 bases fitting TRBD1. The length of the CDR3 is 15 residues. With V trimmed by 4 bases and J by 7 bases, 9 bases remained unmatched. CDR1 is SGHVS, CDR2 FNYEAQ, per germline. This CDR3 is CASSSGTAAYGELFF. In DNA, the CDR3 is TGTGCCAGCAGCTCCGGGACAGCGGCCTACGGGGAGCTGTTTTTT.

The chain links TRBV5-6 to TRBJ2-3, with TRBD2 identical over 8 bases. V was pared by 0 bases and J by 2 bases, with 8 bases of the junction left unmatched. The CDR3 has 17 residues. Germline CDR1 and CDR2: SGHDT and YYEEEE. The CDR3: CASSLARGGGFTDTQYF. The CDR3 DNA is TGTGCCAGCAGCTTGGCCCGGGGCGGGGGGTTCACAGATACGCAGTATTTT.

The V gene is TRBV24-1, the J gene TRBJ2-2; TRBD1 agrees at 10 bases. Looked up from germline, CDR1 is KGHDR and CDR2 is SFDVKD. The CDR3 is made up of 16 amino acids. Trimming cost V 4 bases and J 5 bases; bases outside gene matches: 6. The CDR3 DNA follows: TGTGCCACCAGTGAAACGACAGGGGGCAAGACCGGGGAGCTGTTTTTT. It codes for CATSETTGGKTGELFF.

The rearrangement uses TRBV27 and TRBJ2-3; 11 nucleotides line up with TRBD2. With V trimmed by 6 bases and J by 0 bases, 5 bases remained unmatched. The germline V gene encodes CDR1 MNHEY and CDR2 SMNVEV (reference sequence). CDR3 length: 16 amino acids. This CDR3 is CASSLLAGVSTDTQYF. The CDR3 nucleotides are TGTGCCAGCAGCTTACTAGCGGGGGTAAGCACAGATACGCAGTATTTT.

This clone was observed a handful of times. The V and J genes are TRBV30 and TRBJ1-6; no definite D call. The CDR3 length is 12 residues. V was cut by 3 bases and J by 8 bases, with 8 bases left in between. The V gene's germline CDR1 is GTSNPN and CDR2 SVGIG (reference sequence). CDR3 amino acids: CAWRYGYSPLHF. DNA for the CDR3: TGTGCCTGGAGATACGGGTATTCACCCCTCCACTTT.

This clone was counted at least ten times. The chain uses TRBV6-5 and TRBJ1-2, with a tentative D call TRBD1 (5 bases). The CDR3 has 15 amino acids. The V and J ends lost 5 bases and 2 bases respectively, with 15 bases between them. CDR1 MNHEY and CDR2 SVGAGI come from the germline V gene. The CDR3 bases are TGTGCCAGCAGTAGGCGTGGGGGGAAGAACTATGGCTACACCTTC. As protein: CASSRRGGKNYGYTF.

The chain is built from TRBV2 and TRBJ2-5; TRBD1 might be the D (5 bases). The CDR3 consists of 11 residues. V was shortened by 8 bases and J by 3 bases, with 7 bases between the two germline ends. Germline assignment: CDR1 SNHLY and CDR2 FYNNEI. In DNA form, the CDR3 reads TGTGCCAGCTCAGGGAAAGAGACCCAGTACTTC. Its translation: CASSGKETQYF.

The CDR3 reads CASGRTGDYEQYF. The CDR3 DNA reads TGTGCCAGCGGCCGGACAGGGGACTACGAGCAGTACTTC. The chain links TRBV18 to TRBJ2-7; 9 bases are a match to TRBD1. Germline CDR1 KGHSH, CDR2 LQKENI. V shed 8 bases and J 3 bases; nucleotides not matched to a gene: 5. This CDR3 has 13 amino acids.

The rearrangement links TRBV2 to TRBJ1-6; D perhaps matches TRBD1 (5 bases). Trimming removed 5 bases from V and 12 bases from J, with 14 bases in between. The CDR3 is 13 residues long. Germline V CDR1 and CDR2: SNHLY, FYNNEI. CDR3 protein: CASSYGTEGPLHF. CDR3 in DNA: TGTGCCAGCAGTTATGGGACGGAGGGACCCCTCCACTTT.

The chain employs TRBV28 and TRBJ1-5; tentative D call: TRBD1 (6 bases). The V end was cut by 6 bases, the J end by 7 bases, with 19 bases between. The CDR3 contains 15 residues. Germline V gene sequence: CDR1 MDHEN, CDR2 SYDVKM. CDR3 residues: CASRRGSGPGQPQHF. The CDR3 region has the DNA TGTGCCAGCAGAAGGGGGTCGGGGCCAGGACAGCCCCAGCATTTT.

On this clone itself: The sample carries other DNA sequences with the same CDR3. V and J are TRBV4-1 and TRBJ1-6, with D possibly TRBD1 on 6 matching bases. Germline V gene sequence: CDR1 MGHRA, CDR2 YSYEKL. The CDR3 runs to 15 residues. The germline V and J ends were trimmed by 1 base and 6 bases, with 10 bases remaining between them. The CDR3 loop is CASSQVGGLNSPLHF. In nucleotides, the CDR3 is TGCGCCAGCAGCCAAGTAGGGGGTCTTAATTCACCCCTCCACTTT.

The chain joins TRBV11-3 to TRBJ2-1; 7 nucleotides align to TRBD2. Germline CDR1 is SGHNT and CDR2 is YENEEA. CDR3 length: 15 residues. With 2 bases clipped from V and 1 base from J, the junction kept 2 bases outside the gene matches. The CDR3 here is CASSLWGGSYNEQFF. The CDR3 nucleotides read TGTGCCAGCAGCTTATGGGGAGGGTCCTACAATGAGCAGTTCTTC. The variable domain in full, completed from reference TRBV11-3 and TRBJ2-1, reads EAGVVQSPRYKIIEKKQPVAFWCNPISGHNTLYWYLQNLGQGPELLIRYENEEAVDDSQLPKDRFSAERLKGVDSTLKIQPAELGDSAVYLCASSLWGGSYNEQFFGPGTRLTVL.

The chain carries TRBV4-1 and TRBJ1-5; unclear D gene. Trimming removed 1 base at V and 3 bases at J, with 10 bases between. Germline V gene sequence: CDR1 MGHRA, CDR2 YSYEKL. The CDR3 runs 15 residues. The CDR3 spells CASSQAFAVNQPQHF. The CDR3 DNA follows: TGCGCCAGCAGCCAAGCGTTTGCAGTCAATCAGCCCCAGCATTTT.

J is TRBJ1-1 and V is TRBV2; D perhaps matches TRBD1 (6 bases). V gave up 5 bases and J gave up 3 bases, with 10 bases separating them. CDR1 and CDR2 from the germline V gene are SNHLY and FYNNEI. This CDR3 is 13 amino acids long. CDR3 sequence: CASSLDRHTEAFF. In DNA, the CDR3 is TGTGCCAGCAGTTTAGACAGGCACACTGAAGCTTTCTTT.

This rearrangement joins TRBV18 to TRBJ2-3; D is unresolved. This CDR3 contains 17 residues. CDR1 KGHSH and CDR2 LQKENI come from the germline V gene. V shed 0 bases and J shed 0 bases, with 13 bases lying between them. The DNA of the CDR3 is TGTGCCAGCTCACCACCTGGTCGTTGGCCTAGCACAGATACGCAGTATTTT. As protein: CASSPPGRWPSTDTQYF.

CDR3 DNA: TGTGCCAGTAGTGCCCCATACAGGGGAACTTCACCCCTCCACTTT. Its protein is CASSAPYRGTSPLHF. The chain has TRBV19 and TRBJ1-6; TRBD1 matches at 7 bases. This CDR3 spans 15 amino acids. Germline lookup yields CDR1 LNHDA and CDR2 SQIVND (reference sequence). V dropped 5 bases and J dropped 9; count of bases not matched to a gene: 10.

Regarding this clone: Other DNA variants within this sample encode the same CDR3. V gene TRBV4-1 combines with J gene TRBJ1-1, with TRBD1 as a possible D gene (5 bases). V dropped 4 bases and J dropped 1 base, with 10 bases sitting between them. The CDR3 totals 14 residues. Germline V lookup: CDR1 MGHRA, CDR2 YSYEKL. The CDR3 protein is CASSPTGGNTEAFF. The CDR3 nucleotides are TGCGCCAGCAGCCCAACGGGGGGGAACACTGAAGCTTTCTTT.

This clone was detected only a few times. The gene calls are TRBV6-6 and TRBJ2-6; 7 bases agree with TRBD1. CDR1 and CDR2 (germline): MNHNY, SVGAGI (reference sequence). With 4 bases clipped from V and 0 bases from J, the junction kept 3 bases outside the gene matches. The CDR3 contains 16 residues. The DNA for the CDR3 is TGTGCCAGCAGTTTTGACAGGGACTCTGGGGCCAACGTCCTGACTTTC. Translation gives CASSFDRDSGANVLTF.

Comment on this clone: Other nucleotide sequences from this sample produce the same CDR3. J is TRBJ2-7 and V is TRBV6-5; perhaps TRBD1 as D (6 bases). CDR1 is MNHEY and CDR2 is SVGAGI in the germline V gene. Trimming pared 2 bases from V and 4 bases from J, leaving 12 bases between. This CDR3 spans 14 amino acids. The chain's CDR3 is CASSYRTGSYEQYF. Written as DNA, the CDR3 is TGTGCCAGCAGTTACAGAACAGGGTCGTACGAGCAGTACTTC.

The chain carries TRBV6-5 and TRBJ1-4; 9 bases are a match to TRBD1. CDR3 size: 15 residues. Germline V gene data show CDR1 as MNHEY and CDR2 as SVGAGI. Germline trimming cut 5 bases from V and 3 bases from J; bases unmatched to any gene: 4. The CDR3: CASSRTGAANEKLFF. For the CDR3, the DNA is TGTGCCAGCAGTCGGACAGGGGCGGCTAATGAAAAACTGTTTTTT.

The chain links TRBV15 to TRBJ2-7; D gene ambiguous. The CDR3 runs 13 residues. CDR1 is LNHNV and CDR2 is YYDKDF in the germline V gene (reference sequence). Trimming removed 3 bases from V and 2 bases from J, with 8 bases in between. This CDR3 is CATSSTRTYEQYF. The DNA of the CDR3 is TGTGCCACCAGCAGTACCAGAACCTACGAGCAGTACTTC.

This chain connects TRBV6-6 to TRBJ1-2; D perhaps matches TRBD1 (5 bases). From germline, CDR1 is MNHNY and CDR2 SVGAGI (reference sequence). The V end lost 6 bases, the J end lost 7 bases, and 18 bases lay between the germline ends. CDR3 length: 14 residues. As DNA, the CDR3 is TGTGCCAGCAGACGGGACTCCCGGGCGGGTGGCTACACCTTC. Its protein product is CASRRDSRAGGYTF.

This rearrangement joins TRBV19 to TRBJ1-6, with D hard to call. CDR1 is LNHDA and CDR2 is SQIVND in the germline V gene (reference sequence). The CDR3 runs to 11 residues. V was trimmed by 10 bases and J by 4 bases, leaving 5 bases between them. CDR3 nucleotides: TGTGCCACCGGGTATAATTCACCCCTCCACTTT. This sequence encodes CATGYNSPLHF.